This TCR beta chain was documented in a study of T cell clusters in autoimmune cytopenias. Germline values: CDR1 DFQATT, CDR2 SNEGSKA (reference sequence). The CDR3 extends over 13 amino acids. Study results and caveats: Primary autoimmune cytopenia patients seemingly lacked the physiological T cell clusters found in healthy donors. The T cell clusters were defined only in silico, without experimental functional validation. A dominant lymphoma-associated repertoire apparently masked the cluster-lack signature in secondary cytopenia versus chronic lymphocytic leukemia. TRB repertoire shifts in secondary cytopenia and chronic lymphocytic leukemia mostly reflected lymphoma, not autoimmunity.

Multiplex touch-down PCR amplified TRB using TRB-A and TRB-B pools in one tube. TCRdb reprocessed the multiplex PCR reads and keeps a single row for each CDR3 protein, giving no DNA. The sample totals roughly 7,500 distinct CDR3 sequences. Turning to this clonotype: What it binds is not known.

TRB amplification used approximately 250 ng of peripheral blood genomic DNA. The V and J genes are TRBV20-1 and TRBJ1-5; the D gene TCRdb calls, TRBD1, cannot be checked with no DNA. The sequence came from a human donor with an autoimmune cytopenia or autoimmune hepatitis (not recorded which). Sequences were obtained from peripheral blood. The CDR3 protein is CSAPTGWVRPQHF.